These 12 T cell receptor beta chains came from one sample sequenced in a study of cytotoxic CD8 clonotypes in ibrutinib-treated CLL. The repertoire was sequenced with immunoSEQ multiplex PCR; TCRdb's copy has only in-frame clones and lacks some. The sample holds about 50,000 clones, roughly 85% seen once. This specimen was PBMCs, taken after 24 months of ibrutinib treatment. The origin of the receptors is a human donor with chronic lymphocytic leukemia.

The V and J genes are TRBV4-3 and TRBJ2-1; D remains unclear. The V and J ends lost 6 bases and 4 bases respectively, with 10 bases between them. This CDR3 is built from 13 residues. The germline CDR1 and CDR2 sequences are LGHNA and YSLEER. In nucleotides, the CDR3 is TGCGCCAGCAGTCAGGACCAATACAATGAGCAGTTCTTC. This codes for CASSQDQYNEQFF.

Here the CDR3 reads CASSQEGTLRQPQHF. As DNA, the CDR3 is TGCGCCAGCAGCCAGGAGGGGACTCTGCGTCAGCCCCAGCATTTT. The V gene is TRBV4-1, the J gene TRBJ1-5; the D gene is possibly TRBD1 (5 bases). Between the trimmed V and J ends, which lost 3 bases and 6 bases, there was a span of 15 bases. Germline V lookup: CDR1 MGHRA, CDR2 YSYEKL. CDR3 length equals 15 residues.

This clone was counted only a few times. The chain carries TRBV9 and TRBJ2-2; tentatively, D is TRBD1 (5 bases). V lost 2 bases and J lost 1, with 6 bases in between. The CDR3 is 14 residues long. Germline CDR1 reads SGDLS; CDR2 reads YYNGEE. CDR3 in DNA: TGTGCCAGCAGCGTTACAGGGAACACCGGGGAGCTGTTTTTT. It encodes CASSVTGNTGELFF.

This rearrangement joins TRBV19 to TRBJ1-2; the match to TRBD1 covers 9 bases. The CDR3 is 14 amino acids. J was trimmed by 6 bases and V by 5 bases; bases with no gene match: 7. Germline assignment: CDR1 LNHDA and CDR2 SQIVND (reference sequence). The CDR3 reads CASSVNRGLNGYTF. The CDR3 nucleotides are TGTGCCAGTAGTGTGAACAGGGGGCTAAATGGCTACACCTTC.

The chain is built from TRBV28 and TRBJ1-5; no clear D. The CDR3 is 17 residues long. CDR1 and CDR2 (germline): MDHEN, SYDVKM. V was clipped by 3 bases and J by 5 bases, with 20 bases between them. The CDR3 nucleotides are TGTGCCAGCAGTTTGGAGGGCGATTGGGTGGGATATCAGCCCCAGCATTTT. As protein: CASSLEGDWVGYQPQHF.

In DNA, the CDR3 is TGTGCCAGCAGCAAAGGACTAGCGGAAGAGACCCAGTACTTC. It encodes CASSKGLAEETQYF. This chain joins TRBV11-3 and TRBJ2-5; 10 nucleotides align to TRBD2. Trimming cost V 5 bases and J 3 bases; bases outside gene matches: 3. CDR1 SGHNT and CDR2 YENEEA come from the germline V gene. This CDR3 contains 14 residues.

The chain joins TRBV4-2 to TRBJ2-5; D gene uncertain. CDR1 and CDR2 (germline): LGHNA, YNFKEQ. Deletions cut 4 bases from V and 6 bases from J, with 15 bases between. The CDR3 has 14 amino acids. The CDR3 sequence: CASSPARGLKTQYF. The DNA for the CDR3 is TGTGCCAGCAGCCCGGCGCGAGGCCTCAAGACCCAGTACTTC.

The table lists this clone with a few counts. The chain employs TRBV15 and TRBJ1-5, with 7 nucleotides matching TRBD1. The CDR3 is 15 amino acids. Germline lookup yields CDR1 LNHNV and CDR2 YYDKDF (reference sequence). V shed 0 bases, J shed 4 bases, and the junction held 3 bases outside the gene matches. The CDR3 DNA follows: TGTGCCACCAGCAGAGAGGGGGACAGAAATCAGCCCCAGCATTTT. Encoded protein: CATSREGDRNQPQHF.

This chain links TRBV7-9 with TRBJ2-1, with D possibly matching TRBD1 (5 bases). The ends were cut back, 8 bases at V and 7 bases at J, with 18 bases in the middle. Germline lookup yields CDR1 SEHNR and CDR2 FQNEAQ (reference sequence). This CDR3 is 14 amino acids long. CDR3 DNA sequence: TGTGCCAGCGAACAGGAGTCGACCTGGAATGAGCAGTTCTTC. The encoded protein is CASEQESTWNEQFF.

There are a few counts of this clone. J is TRBJ2-1 and V is TRBV9; D possibly corresponds to TRBD2 (6 bases). This CDR3 comprises 15 residues. V was shortened by 0 bases and J by 5 bases, with 12 bases between the two germline ends. Germline V CDR1 and CDR2: SGDLS, YYNGEE. The CDR3 spells CASSVGARGNNEQFF. The CDR3 nucleotides are TGTGCCAGCAGCGTAGGAGCGCGGGGAAACAATGAGCAGTTCTTC.

CDR3 sequence reads: CASALGGRPTYEQYF. The CDR3 nucleotides are TGTGCCAGTGCCCTGGGCGGGCGGCCCACCTACGAGCAGTACTTC. The chain combines TRBV19 with TRBJ2-7; weak D call: TRBD2 (5 bases). The CDR3 covers 15 residues. From germline, CDR1 is LNHDA and CDR2 SQIVND (reference sequence). V was clipped by 8 bases and J by 2 bases, with 19 bases between them.

The chain links TRBV7-2 to TRBJ1-1; 10 nucleotides line up with TRBD1. This CDR3 region has 16 residues. Germline CDR1 reads SGHTA; CDR2 reads FQGNSA. V was pared by 3 bases and J by 0 bases, with 4 bases of the junction left unmatched. CDR3 sequence: CASSFTGTGVNTEAFF. CDR3 nucleotide sequence: TGTGCCAGCAGCTTTACCGGGACAGGGGTGAACACTGAAGCTTTCTTT.